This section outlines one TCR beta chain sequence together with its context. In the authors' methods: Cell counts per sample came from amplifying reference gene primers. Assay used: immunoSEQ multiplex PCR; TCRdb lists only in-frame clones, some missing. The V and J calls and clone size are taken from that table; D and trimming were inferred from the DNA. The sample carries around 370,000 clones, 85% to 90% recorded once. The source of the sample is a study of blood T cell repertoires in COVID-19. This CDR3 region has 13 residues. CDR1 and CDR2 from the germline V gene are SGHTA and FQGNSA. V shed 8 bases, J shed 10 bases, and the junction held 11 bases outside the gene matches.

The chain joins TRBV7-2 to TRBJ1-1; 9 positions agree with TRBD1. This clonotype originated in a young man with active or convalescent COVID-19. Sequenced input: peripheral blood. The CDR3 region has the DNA TGTGCCAGCCGCTCACAGGGGGCTTTGGTAGCTTTCTTT. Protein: CASRSQGALVAFF.